The 23 T cell receptor beta chains given below trace back to one sample, sequenced in a study of regulatory T cells in long-lasting Graves disease (dated by TCRdb to about 2021). Preparation of the library involved multiplex PCR. The sample was run on an Illumina HiSeq 4000. TCR beta libraries were built with iRepertoire HTBI primers and Arm-PCR amplification of CDR3 regions. TCRdb reprocessing: public reads trimmed at Q25 with fastp, clones called with MiXCR, in-frame beta chains kept. Rows are combined by CDR3 protein, so each entry shows the most common genes and DNA. In this sample the table shows around 460,000 distinct CDR3 sequences, roughly 21% of which occur a single time. Around 7% of the sample lies in the top ten. Taken with the paper, the label for time point translates to: persistent/refractory GD, antithyroid drugs over 5 years with positive TRAb. For both TCR sequencing and RNA sequencing, RNA was extracted from PBMCs using TRIzol.

This material consisted of peripheral blood mononuclear cells (PBMCs), taken when the disease was refractory, from a patient treated with antithyroid drugs. Receptors originate from a female donor with Graves disease.

This clonotype was found many times. The chain links TRBV12-3 or TRBV12-4 to TRBJ2-5; D may be TRBD1 (6 bases). V lost 7 bases to trimming and J lost 0 bases, with 12 bases between them. The CDR3 contains 14 residues. The CDR3 loop reads CASNDDRYQETQYF. The CDR3 nucleotides are TGTGCCAGCAATGACGACAGGTACCAAGAGACCCAGTACTTC.

This clonotype showed up many times. This sequence joins TRBV12-3 or TRBV12-4 and TRBJ2-7, with 13 bases lining up with TRBD2. Germline trimming cut 5 bases from V and 4 bases from J; bases unmatched to any gene: 5. CDR3 size: 15 residues. The CDR3 protein is CASSTSGRAFYEQYF. The CDR3 bases are TGTGCCAGCAGTACTAGCGGGAGGGCCTTTTACGAGCAGTACTTC.

This clonotype was picked up many times. The V call is TRBV2, the J call TRBJ1-1; D is uncertain. CDR3 size: 13 residues. CDR1 is SNHLY, CDR2 FYNNEI, per germline. The V gene lost 6 bases and the J gene lost 1 base, with 9 bases spanning the gap. CDR3: CASRWGENTEAFF. In nucleotides, the CDR3 is TGTGCCAGCAGGTGGGGTGAGAACACTGAAGCTTTCTTT.

The genes are TRBV2 and TRBJ2-2; D possibly matches TRBD1 or TRBD2 (5 bases each). V lost 8 bases to trimming and J lost 6 bases, with 16 bases between them. Germline V gene sequence: CDR1 SNHLY, CDR2 FYNNEI. The CDR3 is 14 residues long. The CDR3 loop is CASYRDPEPGELFF. The DNA for the CDR3 is TGTGCCAGCTACCGGGACCCCGAACCCGGGGAGCTGTTTTTT.

The chain links TRBV5-4 to TRBJ2-7; perhaps TRBD1 as D (5 bases). Germline V CDR1 and CDR2: SGHNT, YYREEE (reference sequence). The CDR3 consists of 16 residues. The V end was cut by 4 bases, the J end by 2 bases, with 19 bases between. This CDR3 reads CASSPRVPVGTYEQYF. For the CDR3, the DNA is TGTGCCAGCAGCCCCAGGGTGCCGGTGGGAACCTACGAGCAGTACTTC. Filled out from reference TRBV5-4 and TRBJ2-7, the complete variable domain reads ETGVTQSPTHLIKTRGQQVTLRCSSQSGHNTVSWYQQALGQGPQFIFQYYREEENGRGNFPPRFSGLQFPNYSSELNVNALELDDSALYLCASSPRVPVGTYEQYFGPGTRLTVT.

The chain's CDR3 is CASSPRVEGIYEQYF. CDR3 nucleotides: TGTGCCAGCAGCCCCCGAGTGGAGGGAATCTACGAGCAGTACTTC. This chain uses TRBV7-2 with TRBJ2-7; D perhaps matches TRBD2 (6 bases). This CDR3 spans 15 amino acids. The germline V and J ends were trimmed by 5 bases and 3 bases, with 17 bases remaining between them. Germline V gives CDR1 SGHTA, CDR2 FQGNSA.

There are many counts of this clonotype. The rearrangement uses TRBV5-5 and TRBJ1-5; TRBD1 matches at 7 bases. This CDR3 has 14 amino acids. CDR1 is SGHKS, CDR2 YYEKEE, per germline (reference sequence). V shed 5 bases and J 8 bases; nucleotides not matched to a gene: 10. The chain's CDR3 is CASRPTGAVEPQHF. The CDR3 nucleotides are TGTGCCAGCAGACCTACAGGGGCAGTGGAGCCCCAGCATTTT.

This clonotype was counted many times. The chain couples TRBV29-1 to TRBJ1-5; D not resolved. Trimming shortened V by 7 bases and J by 0 bases, and 10 bases separated the two germline ends. The length of the CDR3 is 13 residues. The germline V gene encodes CDR1 SQVTM and CDR2 ANQGSEA. For the CDR3, the DNA is TGCAGCGCCCGGATCGGTAGCAATCAGCCCCAGCATTTT. This codes for CSARIGSNQPQHF.

This clonotype was recorded many times. The genes are TRBV28 and TRBJ2-7; D call uncertain. This CDR3 has 13 residues. Deletions cut 6 bases from V and 7 bases from J, with 16 bases between. Germline V CDR1 and CDR2: MDHEN, SYDVKM. The DNA for the CDR3 is TGTGCCAGCAGCGACCGGGCCGTAGGGGAGCAGTACTTC. It specifies CASSDRAVGEQYF.

This clonotype has a count of ten or more. V usage is TRBV6-5 and J usage is TRBJ1-2, with 8 nucleotides matching TRBD1. CDR1 is MNHEY and CDR2 is SVGAGI in the germline V gene. Trimming took 3 bases from V and 2 from J; bases not matched to a gene: 8. The CDR3 has 16 amino acids. The CDR3 bases are TGTGCCAGCAGTTATGTAGAACAGGGGGTAAACTATGGCTACACCTTC. It is translated as CASSYVEQGVNYGYTF.

This clonotype was seen just once. A much more abundant neighbour one base away suggests this may be a read error. The chain joins TRBV27 to TRBJ2-7; TRBD1 might be the D (5 bases). The CDR3 extends over 14 amino acids. Germline lookup yields CDR1 MNHEY and CDR2 SMNVEV (reference sequence). V lost 5 bases, J lost 5 bases, and 16 bases lay in between. The CDR3 DNA reads TGTGCCAGCAGTCTCGCAGGGATGGTAAACGAGCAGTACTTC. Encoded protein: CASSLAGMVNEQYF.

This rearrangement joins TRBV29-1 to TRBJ2-2, with D possibly being TRBD1 (6 bases). The V end was cut by 7 bases, the J end by 6 bases, with 12 bases between. The CDR3 contains 12 residues. From germline, CDR1 is SQVTM and CDR2 ANQGSEA. In DNA form, the CDR3 reads TGCAGCGGGAAACAGGGCCCCGGGGAGCTGTTTTTT. Translation: CSGKQGPGELFF.

A few counts support this clonotype. The chain joins TRBV25-1 to TRBJ2-2, with D perhaps TRBD1 (6 bases). Germline V lookup: CDR1 MGHDK, CDR2 SYGVNS. Trimming removed 5 bases at V and 2 bases at J, with 9 bases between. The CDR3 runs to 14 residues. The CDR3 is CASSKQGNTGELFF. CDR3 sequence (DNA): TGTGCCAGCAGTAAACAGGGAAACACCGGGGAGCTGTTTTTT.

This clonotype was detected many times. The rearrangement links TRBV19 to TRBJ1-5; 10 bases agree with TRBD1. Unmatched junction bases numbered 6, after V lost 5 bases and J lost 2 bases. Germline V lookup: CDR1 LNHDA, CDR2 SQIVND (reference sequence). The CDR3 runs 16 residues. The CDR3 DNA reads TGTGCCAGTAGTGCAAGGGACAGGGGTGGCAATCAGCCCCAGCATTTT. This sequence encodes CASSARDRGGNQPQHF.

Details on this clonotype: This may be a read error: a much more frequent sequence differs by one nucleotide. V gene TRBV6-2 or TRBV6-3 combines with J gene TRBJ1-5, with 7 positions matching TRBD1. CDR1 MNHEY and CDR2 SVGEGT come from the germline V gene. The CDR3 sequence is 14 residues long. The CDR3 here is CASTAVTGNQLQHF. CDR3 bases: TGTGCCAGCACCGCGGTGACAGGGAATCAGCTCCAGCATTTT.

This clonotype was observed at least ten times. This sequence joins TRBV28 and TRBJ1-5, with D uncertain. With 2 bases removed from V and 1 base from J, the gap between germline ends came to 15 bases. The CDR3 extends over 17 amino acids. Germline assignment: CDR1 MDHEN and CDR2 SYDVKM. The CDR3 loop is CASSLNPGASSNQPQHF. CDR3 DNA sequence: TGTGCCAGCAGTTTAAATCCAGGAGCTAGCAGCAATCAGCCCCAGCATTTT.

The sample holds a few counts of this clonotype. The chain recombines TRBV18 with TRBJ2-5; D possibly corresponds to TRBD1 (6 bases). V lost 8 bases to trimming and J lost 1 base, with 17 bases between them. Germline-derived CDR1 and CDR2 are KGHSH and LQKENI. The CDR3 consists of 15 residues. CDR3 protein: CASQRQDTIQETQYF. The CDR3 nucleotides read TGTGCCAGCCAGAGACAGGACACTATCCAAGAGACCCAGTACTTC.

This clonotype was picked up many times. The chain uses TRBV19 and TRBJ1-5; D is ambiguous. In germline, CDR1 is LNHDA, CDR2 SQIVND (reference sequence). CDR3 length: 15 amino acids. The ends were cut back, 3 bases at V and 3 bases at J, with 12 bases in the middle. CDR3 sequence reads: CASSMLRADNQPQHF. The CDR3 nucleotides are TGTGCCAGTAGTATGCTCCGGGCCGACAATCAGCCCCAGCATTTT.

As concerns this clonotype: This sequence may be a read error, since a much larger clone differs from it by one base. Since no conserved phenylalanine or tryptophan closes the CDR3, a read error is the likely cause. V and J are TRBV2 and TRBJ2-7; weak D call: TRBD1 (6 bases). CDR1 SNHLY and CDR2 FYNNEI come from the germline V gene. The CDR3 has 16 amino acids. V gave up 1 base and J gave up 5 bases, with 18 bases separating them. Here the CDR3 DNA reads TGTGCCAGCAGTGAAGGGAACAGGGAAGTAAACGACGAGCAGTACCTC. Translating it yields CASSEGNREVNDEQYL.

This clonotype was counted a few times. The chain joins TRBV4-1 to TRBJ2-5; tentative D call: TRBD1 (6 bases). V was shortened by 4 bases and J by 5 bases, with 20 bases between the two germline ends. This CDR3 contains 16 residues. The germline CDR1 and CDR2 sequences are MGHRA and YSYEKL. CDR3 sequence reads: CASSPEAGEGNETQYF. The CDR3 bases are TGCGCCAGCAGCCCCGAGGCAGGGGAAGGGAATGAGACCCAGTACTTC.

This clonotype appeared many times. The chain links TRBV11-2 to TRBJ2-7; D uncertain. V was pared by 3 bases and J by 1 base, with 7 bases between. The V gene's germline CDR1 is SGHAT and CDR2 FQNNGV. CDR3 length: 13 residues. The CDR3 sequence: CASSFLGSYEQYF. CDR3 coding DNA: TGTGCCAGCAGCTTTCTCGGGTCCTACGAGCAGTACTTC.

The V gene is TRBV6-2 or TRBV6-3, the J gene TRBJ1-1, with 7 bases aligning to TRBD1. V was pared by 0 bases and J by 0 bases, with 10 bases of the junction left unmatched. This CDR3 contains 18 residues. Germline CDR1 and CDR2: MNHEY and SVGEGT. DNA of the CDR3: TGTGCCAGCAGTTACTCGGGGCAGGGGGGGGCCATGAACACTGAAGCTTTCTTT. Amino acid sequence: CASSYSGQGGAMNTEAFF.

This clonotype has ten or more counts. The chain joins TRBV6-5 to TRBJ1-1; D is undetermined. The germline V and J ends were trimmed by 4 bases and 5 bases, with 11 bases remaining between them. The CDR3 is 13 residues long. CDR1 and CDR2 from the germline V gene are MNHEY and SVGAGI. In nucleotides, the CDR3 is TGTGCCAGCAGTTCTAACTGGGTTACTGAAGCTTTCTTT. Translating it yields CASSSNWVTEAFF.